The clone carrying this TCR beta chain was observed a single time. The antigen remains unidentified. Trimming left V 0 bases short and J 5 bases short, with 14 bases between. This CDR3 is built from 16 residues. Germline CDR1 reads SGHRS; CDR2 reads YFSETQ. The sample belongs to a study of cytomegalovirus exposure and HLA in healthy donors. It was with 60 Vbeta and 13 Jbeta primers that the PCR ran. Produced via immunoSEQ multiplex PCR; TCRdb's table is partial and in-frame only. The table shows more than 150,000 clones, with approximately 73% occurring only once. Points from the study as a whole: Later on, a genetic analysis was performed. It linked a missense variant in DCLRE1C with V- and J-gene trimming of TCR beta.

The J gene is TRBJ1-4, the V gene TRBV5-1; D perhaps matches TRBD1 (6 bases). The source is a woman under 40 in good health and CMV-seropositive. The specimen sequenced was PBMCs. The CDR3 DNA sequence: TGCGCCAGCAGCTTGGGGGGAACAGGGATAAATGAAAAACTGTTTTTT. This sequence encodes CASSLGGTGINEKLFF.